The rows below give T cell receptor beta chains drawn from one sample of a study of blood T cell repertoires in COVID-19. The protocol was immunoSEQ multiplex PCR, while the TCRdb copy is restricted to in-frame clones and leaves out a portion. The data hold about 120,000 clones, with 85% observed a single time. Sample: peripheral blood. These receptors all come from a man older than 75 with active or convalescent COVID-19. CDR3s include the opening cysteine and the closing phenylalanine or tryptophan. A D gene is named only where the DNA matches it firmly. Not all rows give a size; the values are once, few, many and, for expanded clones, a class.

J: TRBJ1-2; V: TRBV6-1; D: -; size: -; CDR3: CASSERADSGYGYTF; DNA: TGTGCCAGCAGTGAGAGGGCCGATTCTGGCTATGGCTACACCTTC
J: TRBJ2-1; V: TRBV29-1; D: TRBD2; size: -; CDR3: CSVDPGGASVEQFF; DNA: TGCAGCGTTGATCCCGGGGGGGCGTCTGTTGAGCAGTTCTTC
J: TRBJ1-1; V: TRBV18; D: -; size: -; CDR3: CASSQTTGGATEAFF; DNA: TGTGCCAGCTCCCAAACGACGGGGGGCGCCACTGAAGCTTTCTTT
J: TRBJ1-1; V: TRBV7-2; D: TRBD1; size: -; CDR3: CASSRPTKQGVAFF; DNA: TGTGCCAGCAGCCGCCCGACTAAACAGGGGGTAGCTTTCTTT
J: TRBJ2-7; V: TRBV7-8; D: -; size: -; CDR3: CASSSGTFGGLRYEQYF; DNA: TGTGCCAGCAGCTCAGGGACGTTCGGGGGTCTGCGATACGAGCAGTACTTC
J: TRBJ2-1; V: TRBV6-5; D: TRBD2; size: -; CDR3: CASRKAGGLNEQFF; DNA: TGTGCCAGCAGGAAAGCGGGGGGGCTCAATGAGCAGTTCTTC
J: TRBJ1-2; V: TRBV30; D: -; size: -; CDR3: CAWQRGIGGYTF; DNA: TGTGCCTGGCAAAGGGGTATCGGAGGCTACACCTTC
J: TRBJ2-3; V: TRBV5-4; D: TRBD2; size: -; CDR3: CASSRLAGGTDTQYF; DNA: TGTGCCAGCAGCCGACTAGCGGGGGGCACAGATACGCAGTATTTT
J: TRBJ1-1; V: TRBV9; D: -; size: -; CDR3: CANSVAGWTEAFF; DNA: TGTGCCAACAGCGTAGCCGGTTGGACTGAAGCTTTCTTT
J: TRBJ1-4; V: TRBV4-2; D: -; size: -; CDR3: CASSRGGGEKLFF; DNA: TGTGCCAGCAGCCGGGGGGGCGGAGAAAAACTGTTTTTT
J: TRBJ2-5; V: TRBV4-3; D: TRBD2; size: -; CDR3: CASSQDRGLAQETQYF; DNA: TGCGCCAGCAGCCAAGATCGAGGACTAGCGCAAGAGACCCAGTACTTC
J: TRBJ2-1; V: TRBV5-8; D: -; size: -; CDR3: CASNLLTGKSYNEQFF; DNA: TGTGCCAGCAACCTTCTTACAGGGAAGTCCTACAATGAGCAGTTCTTC
J: TRBJ1-6; V: TRBV7-2; D: TRBD1; size: -; CDR3: CASSPSGTGGGSPLHF; DNA: TGTGCCAGCAGCCCCTCCGGGACAGGGGGCGGGTCACCCCTCCACTTT
J: TRBJ1-5; V: TRBV28; D: -; size: -; CDR3: CASSPGGGPQPQHF; DNA: TGTGCCAGCAGTCCGGGCGGGGGTCCACAGCCCCAGCATTTT
J: TRBJ2-6; V: TRBV7-6; D: TRBD1; size: -; CDR3: CASRAGQGALGANVLTF; DNA: TGTGCCAGCAGGGCGGGACAGGGGGCGCTGGGGGCCAACGTCCTGACTTTC
J: TRBJ1-1; V: TRBV11-1; D: -; size: -; CDR3: CASSYTGNTEAFF; DNA: TGTGCCAGCAGCTACACGGGGAACACTGAAGCTTTCTTT
J: TRBJ2-2; V: TRBV3-1/TRBV3-2; D: TRBD1; size: few; CDR3: CASSWTGGGGELFF; DNA: TGTGCCAGCAGCTGGACAGGGGGCGGCGGGGAGCTGTTTTTT
J: TRBJ2-3; V: TRBV21-1; D: -; size: -; CDR3: CASSKGIGGLSTDTQYF; DNA: TGTGCCAGCAGCAAAGGAATAGGGGGACTAAGCACAGATACGCAGTATTTT
J: TRBJ2-7; V: TRBV5-4; D: TRBD2; size: once; CDR3: CASSAPGLVKSEQYF; DNA: TGTGCCAGCAGCGCGCCGGGACTAGTGAAGAGCGAGCAGTACTTC
J: TRBJ2-7; V: TRBV10-3; D: TRBD1; size: -; CDR3: CAISAGTGYYEQYF; DNA: TGTGCCATCAGCGCCGGGACAGGTTACTACGAGCAGTACTTC
J: TRBJ1-3; V: TRBV5-1; D: -; size: -; CDR3: CASSLGQGNTIYF; DNA: TGCGCCAGCAGCTTGGGACAAGGAAACACCATATATTTT
J: TRBJ1-1; V: TRBV6-2/TRBV6-3; D: -; size: -; CDR3: CASSSNREEAFF; DNA: TGTGCCAGCAGCTCGAACAGGGAAGAAGCTTTCTTT
J: TRBJ1-5; V: TRBV10-3; D: -; size: -; CDR3: CAISDRGSNQPQHF; DNA: TGTGCCATCAGTGACCGGGGGAGCAATCAGCCCCAGCATTTT
J: TRBJ2-5; V: TRBV30; D: TRBD1; size: -; CDR3: CAYTGTGDQETQYF; DNA: TGTGCCTACACCGGGACAGGTGACCAAGAGACCCAGTACTTC
J: TRBJ1-5; V: TRBV7-2; D: -; size: -; CDR3: CASSPSEGQPQHF; DNA: TGTGCCAGCAGCCCTAGCGAGGGTCAGCCCCAGCATTTT
J: TRBJ2-1; V: TRBV11-2; D: -; size: -; CDR3: CASSTRRDSEQFF; DNA: TGTGCCAGCAGCACCCGCCGGGACTCCGAGCAGTTCTTC
J: TRBJ2-1; V: TRBV19; D: TRBD2; size: -; CDR3: CASSISGRANLAYNEQFF; DNA: TGTGCCAGTAGTATAAGCGGGAGGGCCAATCTGGCCTACAATGAGCAGTTCTTC
J: TRBJ2-3; V: TRBV5-4; D: TRBD1; size: -; CDR3: CASSRTGAEADTQYF; DNA: TGTGCCAGCAGCCGGACAGGGGCGGAGGCAGATACGCAGTATTTT
J: TRBJ2-2; V: TRBV7-8; D: TRBD1; size: -; CDR3: CASSSQGALGGELFF; DNA: TGTGCCAGCAGCTCACAGGGGGCGCTCGGCGGGGAGCTGTTTTTT
J: TRBJ1-6; V: TRBV30; D: TRBD1; size: -; CDR3: CAWSVPRTGVSPLHF; DNA: TGTGCCTGGAGTGTACCACGAACAGGGGTTTCACCCCTCCACTTT
J: TRBJ1-2; V: TRBV6-2/TRBV6-3; D: -; size: -; CDR3: CASSYSTVNYGYTF; DNA: TGTGCCAGCAGTTACTCGACAGTTAACTATGGCTACACCTTC
J: TRBJ1-1; V: TRBV23-1; D: -; size: -; CDR3: CASGGALMNTEAFF; DNA: TGCGCCAGCGGGGGGGCCCTCATGAACACTGAAGCTTTCTTT
J: TRBJ1-2; V: TRBV3-1/TRBV3-2; D: -; size: -; CDR3: CASSHGGFVNYGYTF; DNA: TGTGCCAGCAGCCATGGCGGGTTTGTAAACTATGGCTACACCTTC
J: TRBJ2-7; V: TRBV24-1; D: TRBD1; size: -; CDR3: CATSDPGQGAYEQYF; DNA: TGTGCCACCAGTGATCCCGGACAGGGAGCCTACGAGCAGTACTTC
J: TRBJ2-7; V: TRBV5-4; D: TRBD2; size: -; CDR3: CASSLGLAGGEQYF; DNA: TGTGCCAGCAGCTTAGGACTAGCGGGGGGCGAGCAGTACTTC
J: TRBJ2-2; V: TRBV5-1; D: TRBD1; size: -; CDR3: CASSLGQGATGELFF; DNA: TGCGCCAGCAGCTTAGGACAGGGGGCCACCGGGGAGCTGTTTTTT
J: TRBJ1-3; V: TRBV5-6; D: -; size: -; CDR3: CASSLMRASGNTIYF; DNA: TGTGCCAGCAGCTTGATGAGGGCCTCTGGAAACACCATATATTTT
J: TRBJ1-1; V: TRBV29-1; D: TRBD1; size: -; CDR3: CSVDRGPDTEAFF; DNA: TGCAGCGTTGATAGGGGGCCCGACACTGAAGCTTTCTTT
J: TRBJ2-1; V: TRBV7-8; D: -; size: -; CDR3: CASSLFRGLEQFF; DNA: TGTGCCAGCAGCTTATTCAGGGGACTAGAGCAGTTCTTC
J: TRBJ2-7; V: TRBV7-3; D: -; size: many; CDR3: CASSLTPSPYEQYF; DNA: TGTGCCAGCAGCTTAACCCCGTCCCCCTACGAGCAGTACTTC
J: TRBJ2-5; V: TRBV29-1; D: TRBD2; size: -; CDR3: CSVASGQGGRTQYF; DNA: TGCAGCGTTGCGTCAGGGCAGGGAGGGAGGACCCAGTACTTC
J: TRBJ2-5; V: TRBV18; D: TRBD2; size: -; CDR3: CASSPSGIGRETQYF; DNA: TGTGCCAGCTCCCCTAGCGGGATTGGCCGAGAGACCCAGTACTTC
J: TRBJ2-5; V: TRBV29-1; D: -; size: -; CDR3: CSVEGDQETQYF; DNA: TGCAGCGTCGAGGGGGACCAAGAGACCCAGTACTTC
J: TRBJ2-3; V: TRBV10-3; D: -; size: -; CDR3: CAISVGGADPDTQYF; DNA: TGTGCCATCAGTGTTGGGGGGGCTGACCCAGATACGCAGTATTTT